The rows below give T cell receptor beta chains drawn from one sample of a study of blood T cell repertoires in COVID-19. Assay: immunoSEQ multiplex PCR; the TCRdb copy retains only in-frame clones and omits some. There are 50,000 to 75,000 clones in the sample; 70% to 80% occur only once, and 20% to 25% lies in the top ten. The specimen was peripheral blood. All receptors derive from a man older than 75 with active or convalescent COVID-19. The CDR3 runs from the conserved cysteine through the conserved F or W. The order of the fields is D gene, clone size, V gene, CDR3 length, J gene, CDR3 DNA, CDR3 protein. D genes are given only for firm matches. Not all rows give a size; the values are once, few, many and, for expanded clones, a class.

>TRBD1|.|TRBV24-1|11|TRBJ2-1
TGTGCCACCTCAGACAGGGACGAGCAGTTCTTC
CATSDRDEQFF
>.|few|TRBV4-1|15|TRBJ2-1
TGCGCCAGCAGTCAAGACGGTAATTCCTACAATGAGCAGTTCTTC
CASSQDGNSYNEQFF
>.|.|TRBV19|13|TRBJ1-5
TGTGCCAGTAGTGGAGACGGGGATCAGCCCCAGCATTTT
CASSGDGDQPQHF
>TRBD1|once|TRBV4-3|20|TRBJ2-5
TGCGCCAGCAGCCAAGATCCGGGGACAGGGGTTTCGATGCCCCAAGAGACCCAGTACTTC
CASSQDPGTGVSMPQETQYF
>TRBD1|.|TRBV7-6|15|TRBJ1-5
TGTGCCAGCAGCCTTGGGACAGCTCGGGATCAGCCCCAGCATTTT
CASSLGTARDQPQHF
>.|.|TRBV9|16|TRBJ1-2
TGTGCCAGCAGCGTAGCACAGGCCTACCGAGGCTATGGCTACACCTTC
CASSVAQAYRGYGYTF
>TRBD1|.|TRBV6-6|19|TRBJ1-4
TGTGCCAGCAGTCGGGAGGGGACAGGAGCCTTTGCAACTAATGAAAAACTGTTTTTT
CASSREGTGAFATNEKLFF
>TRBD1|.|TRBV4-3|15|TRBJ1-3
TGCGCCAGCAGCCAACGACAGGGCTCCGGAAACACCATATATTTT
CASSQRQGSGNTIYF
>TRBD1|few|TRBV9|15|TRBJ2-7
TGTGCCAGCAGCGTACAGGGGGATCTCTCCTACGAGCAGTACTTC
CASSVQGDLSYEQYF
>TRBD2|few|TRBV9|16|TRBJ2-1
TGTGCCAGCAGCGTAGTCTTGGCTAGCGGGATGAATGAGCAGTTCTTC
CASSVVLASGMNEQFF
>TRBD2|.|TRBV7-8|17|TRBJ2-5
TGTGCCAGCAGCTTAGTCCCAGCGGGAGGACATGGTGGGACCCAGTACTTC
CASSLVPAGGHGGTQYF
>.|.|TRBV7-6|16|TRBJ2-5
TGTGCCAGCAGTTGCCCCCGGGACCGGGGGAATGAGACCCAGTACTTC
CASSCPRDRGNETQYF
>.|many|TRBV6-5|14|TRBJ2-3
TGTGCCAGCACTCCGGGCGGGTTCGGAGATACGCAGTATTTT
CASTPGGFGDTQYF
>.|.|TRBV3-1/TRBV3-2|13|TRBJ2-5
TGTGCCAGCAGCCAAGATAGATCGGAGACCCAGTACTTC
CASSQDRSETQYF
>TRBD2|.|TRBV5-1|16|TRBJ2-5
TGCGCCAGCAGCTTGGTGGCTAGCGGGGGACAAGAGACCCAGTACTTC
CASSLVASGGQETQYF
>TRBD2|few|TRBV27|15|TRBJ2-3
TGTGCCAGCAAGGCCTGGCGGGAGGGCGCAGATACGCAGTATTTT
CASKAWREGADTQYF
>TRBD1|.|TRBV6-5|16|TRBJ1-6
TGTGCCAGCAGTTATTTCGGGGCCAGGGGGAATTCACCCCTCCACTTT
CASSYFGARGNSPLHF
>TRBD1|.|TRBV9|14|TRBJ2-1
TGTGCCATGCCAAGAAAAGGACAGGGGAATGAGCAGTTCTTC
CAMPRKGQGNEQFF
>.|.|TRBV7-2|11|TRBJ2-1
TGTGCCAGCAGCTTTCTAAATGAGCAGTTCTTC
CASSFLNEQFF
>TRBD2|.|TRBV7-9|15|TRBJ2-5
TGTGCCAGCAGCCGCCCTAGCGGGGGGCCAGAGACCCAGTACTTC
CASSRPSGGPETQYF